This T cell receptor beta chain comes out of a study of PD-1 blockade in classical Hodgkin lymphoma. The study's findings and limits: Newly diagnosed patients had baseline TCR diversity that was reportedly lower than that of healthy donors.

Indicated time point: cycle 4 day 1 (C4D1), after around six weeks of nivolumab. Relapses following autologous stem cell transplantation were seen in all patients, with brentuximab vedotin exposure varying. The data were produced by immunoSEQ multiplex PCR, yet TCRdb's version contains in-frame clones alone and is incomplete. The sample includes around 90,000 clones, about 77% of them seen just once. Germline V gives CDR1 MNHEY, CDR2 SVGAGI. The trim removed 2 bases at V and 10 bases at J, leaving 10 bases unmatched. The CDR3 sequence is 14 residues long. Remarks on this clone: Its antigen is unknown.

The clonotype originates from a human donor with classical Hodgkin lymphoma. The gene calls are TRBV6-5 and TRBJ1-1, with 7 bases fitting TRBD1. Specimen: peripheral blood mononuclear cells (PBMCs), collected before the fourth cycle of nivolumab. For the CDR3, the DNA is TGTGCCAGCAGTTACGAACCCCGGACAGGAGGAGCTTTCTTT. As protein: CASSYEPRTGGAFF.